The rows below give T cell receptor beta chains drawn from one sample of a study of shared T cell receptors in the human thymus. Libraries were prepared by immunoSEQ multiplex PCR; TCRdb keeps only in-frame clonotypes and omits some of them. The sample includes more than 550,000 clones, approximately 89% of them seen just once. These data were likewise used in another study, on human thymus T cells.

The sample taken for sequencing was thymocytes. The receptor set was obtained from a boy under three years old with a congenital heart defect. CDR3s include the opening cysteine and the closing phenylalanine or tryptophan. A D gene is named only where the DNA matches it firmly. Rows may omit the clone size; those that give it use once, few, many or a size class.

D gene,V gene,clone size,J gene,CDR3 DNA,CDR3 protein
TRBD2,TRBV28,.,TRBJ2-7,TGTGCCAGCAGTAATCTCCTAGCGGGGGGCGACGAGCAGTACTTC,CASSNLLAGGDEQYF
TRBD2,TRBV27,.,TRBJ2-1,TGTGCCAGCAGTTTACCGACCGGGACTAGCTACAATGAGCAGTTCTTC,CASSLPTGTSYNEQFF
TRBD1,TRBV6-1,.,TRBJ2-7,TGTGCCAGCAGTGCACCGGGACAGGCGTACGAGCAGTACTTC,CASSAPGQAYEQYF
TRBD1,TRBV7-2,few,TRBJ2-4,TGTGCCAGCAGCGAACAGGGGACCAAAAACATTCAGTACTTC,CASSEQGTKNIQYF
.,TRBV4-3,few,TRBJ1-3,TGCGCCAGCAGCCATCGGGGGGGGGCTGGAAACACCATATATTTT,CASSHRGGAGNTIYF
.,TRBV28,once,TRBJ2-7,TGTGCCAGCAGTTTGAAGCATCTCTCCTACGAGCAGTACTTC,CASSLKHLSYEQYF
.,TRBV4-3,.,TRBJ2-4,TGCGCCAGCAGCCAATCTAAACTAGCCAAAAACATTCAGTACTTC,CASSQSKLAKNIQYF
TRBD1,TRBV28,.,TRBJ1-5,TGTGCCAGCAGTTTGTCCCCCAACAGGGGTCGGGGACCCCAGCATTTT,CASSLSPNRGRGPQHF
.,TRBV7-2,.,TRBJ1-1,TGTGCCAGCAGCTTAGTCGGCAGGTCGCATGAAGCTTTCTTT,CASSLVGRSHEAFF
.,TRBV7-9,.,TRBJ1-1,TGTGCCAGCAGCCCTACCCTAGCCGGGTACCCAAGCGTGAACACTGAAGCTTTCTTT,CASSPTLAGYPSVNTEAFF
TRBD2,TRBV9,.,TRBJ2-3,TGTGCCAGCAGCGTAGTCGCGGGAGATAGCACAGATACGCAGTATTTT,CASSVVAGDSTDTQYF
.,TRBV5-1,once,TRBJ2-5,TGCGCCAGCAGCTTGGAGTTTCGAGGCGTATTGTCGGGGGAGACCCAGTACTTC,CASSLEFRGVLSGETQYF
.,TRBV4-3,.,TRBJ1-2,TGCGCCAGCAGCCAAGATCGGAACAGGAAGAACTATGGCTACACCTTC,CASSQDRNRKNYGYTF
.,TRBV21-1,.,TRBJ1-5,TGTGCCAGCAGCAAAAAACGCCGTGGACAGGGCGGACAGCCCCAGCATTTT,CASSKKRRGQGGQPQHF
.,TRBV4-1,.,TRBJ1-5,TGCGCCAGCAGCTCCCGCGCGAATAGCAATCAGCCCCAGCATTTT,CASSSRANSNQPQHF
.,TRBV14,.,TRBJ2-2,TGTGCCACTTCCCTGGGCCCGAACACCGGGGAGCTGTTTTTT,CATSLGPNTGELFF
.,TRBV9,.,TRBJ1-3,TGTGCCAGCAGCGTAGTGCAGGAGGGGAACACCATATATTTT,CASSVVQEGNTIYF
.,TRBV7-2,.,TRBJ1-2,TGTGCCAGCAGCCCCCGGGATCGCCGTCATGGCTACACCTTC,CASSPRDRRHGYTF
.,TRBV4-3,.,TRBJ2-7,TGCGCCAGCAGCCAAATACCGGGATTGATATTCCACGAGCAGTACTTC,CASSQIPGLIFHEQYF
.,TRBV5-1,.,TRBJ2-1,TGCGCCAGCAGCCCCCACTTCTACAATGAGCAGTTCTTC,CASSPHFYNEQFF
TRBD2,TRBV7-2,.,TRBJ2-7,TGTGCCAGCAGCTTTACTAGCGGGGGCTCCTACGAGCAGTACTTC,CASSFTSGGSYEQYF
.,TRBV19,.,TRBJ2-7,TGTGCCAGTAGTAGAGGGACACCCGAGGCCCAAATGCAGTACTTC,CASSRGTPEAQMQYF
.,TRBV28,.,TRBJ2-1,TGTGCCAGCAGACCTACCCCCACCAATGAGCAGTTCTTC,CASRPTPTNEQFF
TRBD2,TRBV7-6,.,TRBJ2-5,TGTGCCAGCAGCATAAGGACTAGCAATAAAGAGACCCAGTACTTC,CASSIRTSNKETQYF
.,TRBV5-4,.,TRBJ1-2,TGTGCCAGCAGCATTTGGGGGGTTTGGTATCCTAACTATGGCTACACCTTC,CASSIWGVWYPNYGYTF
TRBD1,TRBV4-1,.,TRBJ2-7,TGCGCCAGCAGCCAACTCCGGGACAGGGAAGAGATAACCTCCCCCTACGAGCAGTACTTC,CASSQLRDREEITSPYEQYF
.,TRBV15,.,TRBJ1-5,TGTGCCACCAGCAACAGGCTGAATAATCAGCCCCAGCATTTT,CATSNRLNNQPQHF
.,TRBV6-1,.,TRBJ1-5,TGTGCCAGCAGTGACGGTCCCACGGTCTCTCGCAATCAGCCCCAGCATTTT,CASSDGPTVSRNQPQHF
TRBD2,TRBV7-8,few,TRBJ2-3,TGTGCCAGCAGCTCTAGAGGGAAGCTAGCGGGGTTCACAGATACGCAGTATTTT,CASSSRGKLAGFTDTQYF